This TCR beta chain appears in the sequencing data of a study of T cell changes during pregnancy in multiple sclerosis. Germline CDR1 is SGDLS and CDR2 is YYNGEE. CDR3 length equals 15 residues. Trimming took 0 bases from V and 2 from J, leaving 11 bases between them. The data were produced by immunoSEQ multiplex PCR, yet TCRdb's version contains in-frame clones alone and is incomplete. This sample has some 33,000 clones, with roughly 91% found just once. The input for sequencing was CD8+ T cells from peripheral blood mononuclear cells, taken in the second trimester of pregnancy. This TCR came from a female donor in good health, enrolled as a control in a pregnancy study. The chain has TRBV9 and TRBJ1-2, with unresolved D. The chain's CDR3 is CASSVGSGENYGYTF. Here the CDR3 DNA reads TGTGCCAGCAGCGTAGGGTCGGGAGAAAACTATGGCTACACCTTC.